A selection of T cell receptor beta chains follows, all from one sample in a study of shared clonotypes between healthy human individuals. The repertoire was sequenced with immunoSEQ multiplex PCR; TCRdb's copy has only in-frame clones and lacks some. The table lists 1.6 million or so clones, roughly 96% of them singletons. Sequencing was done on a sample of naive CD4+ T cells sorted from blood. The receptors were sampled from a young man in good health. Each CDR3 is given with its conserved first and last residue. The D gene is left open where the match is weak. Some rows have no size entry. The others give once, few or many, or a class for an expanded clone.

d_call j_call v_call clone_size cdr3_length cdr3_nt cdr3_aa
. TRBJ1-5 TRBV5-1 . 15 TGCGCCAGCAGCTTAAGTGGAGGGGATAATCAGCCCCAGCATTTT CASSLSGGDNQPQHF
. TRBJ2-4 TRBV9 . 14 TGTGCCAGCAGCGTAGATTCAGTGGTGAACATTCAGTACTTC CASSVDSVVNIQYF
. TRBJ2-2 TRBV7-2 . 13 TGTGCCAGCAGCTTTTCCGGCACCGGGGAGCTGTTTTTT CASSFSGTGELFF
. TRBJ1-1 TRBV5-1 . 13 TGCGCCAGCAGCCAAGATACGAACACTGAAGCTTTCTTT CASSQDTNTEAFF
TRBD2 TRBJ2-2 TRBV28 . 17 TGTGCCGGCAGCCCCGGCGGGAGGGCCCTCGGGACCGGGGAGCTGTTTTTT CAGSPGGRALGTGELFF
. TRBJ1-2 TRBV6-6 once 14 TGTGCCAGCAGAGCTCGTGAGGGACCCTATGGCTACACCTTC CASRAREGPYGYTF
TRBD1 TRBJ1-4 TRBV6-1 . 15 TGTGCCAGCAGATTACAGGGGGCGACTAATGAAAAACTGTTTTTT CASRLQGATNEKLFF
. TRBJ2-3 TRBV29-1 . 12 TGCAGCGTTGAAGTGTTGGACAAGACGCAGTATTTT CSVEVLDKTQYF
. TRBJ2-2 TRBV5-1 . 17 TGCGCCAGCATACTCGGGCAGGGGACGGCGAACACCGGGGAGCTGTTTTTT CASILGQGTANTGELFF
TRBD2 TRBJ2-1 TRBV5-8 . 15 TGTGCCAGCAGCCTGACTAGCGATTTCTACAATGAGCAGTTCTTC CASSLTSDFYNEQFF
. TRBJ2-7 TRBV2 . 11 TGTGCCAGCAGGGGGCCCTACGAGCAGTACTTC CASRGPYEQYF
TRBD1 TRBJ1-2 TRBV7-2 . 14 TGTGCCAGCAGCATTGACAGGGGCACCTATGGCTACACCTTC CASSIDRGTYGYTF
. TRBJ2-3 TRBV20-1 . 11 TGCAGTGCCCCGATTATAGATACGCAGTATTTT CSAPIIDTQYF
TRBD1 TRBJ2-7 TRBV4-1 . 17 TGCGCCAGCAGCCAAGACCCCTCGCAGGGACAGGCTCACGAGCAGTACTTC CASSQDPSQGQAHEQYF
. TRBJ2-1 TRBV7-9 . 17 TGTGCCAGCAGCTTTCTTTCAGGGGGACTAGTCCACAATGAGCAGTTCTTC CASSFLSGGLVHNEQFF
TRBD2 TRBJ2-1 TRBV28 . 14 TGTTCCAGCAAAACTAGCGGGAGGAACTATGAGCAGTTCTTC CSSKTSGRNYEQFF
TRBD2 TRBJ2-5 TRBV9 . 18 TGTGCCAGCAGCGTAGGACTAGCGGTTTCTTGGGGAAAAGAGACCCAGTACTTC CASSVGLAVSWGKETQYF
TRBD1 TRBJ1-2 TRBV28 . 15 TGTGCCAGCAGGCCAGGGGGATTAGCTAACTATGGCTACACCTTC CASRPGGLANYGYTF
TRBD1 TRBJ2-2 TRBV5-1 . 17 TGCGCCAGCAGCCAAATCAGACAGGGCGCCAGCACCGGGGAGCTGTTTTTT CASSQIRQGASTGELFF
. TRBJ1-4 TRBV5-1 . 13 TGCGCCAGCAGCTTGGTTGTCGAGGAAAAACTGTTTTTT CASSLVVEEKLFF
. TRBJ2-6 TRBV7-3 . 14 TGTGCCAGCAGCTTATCCCTTGGGGCCAACGTCCTGACTTTC CASSLSLGANVLTF
. TRBJ1-1 TRBV19 . 11 TGTGCCGGCAGGATGGGCACTGAAGCTTTCTTT CAGRMGTEAFF
. TRBJ2-7 TRBV5-5 . 14 TGTGCCAGCAGCTCCGGAGGTGTAGGCTACGAGCAGTACTTC CASSSGGVGYEQYF
TRBD2 TRBJ2-3 TRBV27 . 17 TGTGCCAGCAGTTCGGGACTAGCAAAGCTCGGAGTAGATACGCAGTATTTT CASSSGLAKLGVDTQYF
TRBD1 TRBJ2-7 TRBV6-5 . 15 TGTGCCAGCAAAATGTTTTGGGACAGGGCTGATGAGCAGTACTTC CASKMFWDRADEQYF
. TRBJ2-7 TRBV5-1 . 13 TGCGCCAGCAGATACGACAAAGCCTACGAGCAGTACTTC CASRYDKAYEQYF
. TRBJ1-1 TRBV18 . 14 TGTGCCAGCTCCCAATTTGGCAGGAACACTGAAGCTTTCTTT CASSQFGRNTEAFF
TRBD1 TRBJ1-2 TRBV6-5 few 15 TGTGCCAGCACCGACCCCGGGACAGGGAACTATGGCTACACCTTC CASTDPGTGNYGYTF
. TRBJ1-2 TRBV18 . 18 TGTGCCAGCTCACCAGAGGGGTTTCCTATCGTAGGTCTCTATGGCTACACCTTC CASSPEGFPIVGLYGYTF
. TRBJ2-7 TRBV28 . 13 TGTGCCAGCAGTCCATCCCCCCCCTACGAGCAGTACTTC CASSPSPPYEQYF
. TRBJ2-1 TRBV7-9 . 11 TGTGCCAGCAGCCCTGGACCCTCGGCGTTCTTC CASSPGPSAFF
TRBD2 TRBJ2-7 TRBV6-5 once 15 TGTGCCAGCAGTTACGTGGGACTAGGGGGGTACGAGCAGTACTTC CASSYVGLGGYEQYF
TRBD2 TRBJ2-1 TRBV9 . 15 TGTGCCAGCAGCACCGGGACTAGCGGGCCTAATGAGCAGTTCTTC CASSTGTSGPNEQFF
TRBD2 TRBJ2-5 TRBV5-6 . 16 TGTGCCAGCAGCTTGGGGGGACTAGCGGGGCAAGAGACCCAGTACTTC CASSLGGLAGQETQYF
TRBD1 TRBJ2-5 TRBV9 . 15 TGTGCCAGCAGCGTAGCGGCTAGCAGGGGGGAGACCCAGTACTTC CASSVAASRGETQYF
. TRBJ1-5 TRBV2 few 13 TGTGCCAGCAGGGGGCAGGTCAATCAGCCCCAGCATTTT CASRGQVNQPQHF
TRBD2 TRBJ2-2 TRBV5-1 . 19 TGCGCCAGCAGCTTGGCCTTGGTAGCGGGAGGAACGAACACCGGGGAGCTGTTTTTT CASSLALVAGGTNTGELFF
. TRBJ2-2 TRBV19 . 22 TGTGCCAGTAGACCAATATTGGACACCGACGCGCACTCTCAAATATACACCGGGGAGCTGTTTTTT CASRPILDTDAHSQIYTGELFF
. TRBJ2-3 TRBV15 . 16 TGTGCCACCAGCAGAGCCGTGGGTCGCGGCACAGATACGCAGTATTTT CATSRAVGRGTDTQYF
. TRBJ2-2 TRBV7-2 . 15 TGTGCCAGCAGCGCCCGGGGCCCGCGGACCGGGGAGCTGTTTTTT CASSARGPRTGELFF
. TRBJ2-5 TRBV28 once 15 TGTGCCAGCAGACCGTCCGGGGGACGACAAGAGACCCAGTACTTC CASRPSGGRQETQYF
. TRBJ2-7 TRBV15 . 18 TGTGCCACCAGCAGATCCCTACTGCCGGGAGAGGCGATAGGGGGGCAGTACTTC CATSRSLLPGEAIGGQYF
TRBD1 TRBJ2-7 TRBV11-2 . 14 TGTGCCAGCAGCCGGGGGACAGGGGCCTCCCGGGAGTACTTC CASSRGTGASREYF
. TRBJ1-2 TRBV9 . 14 TGTGCCAGCAGCCAGAACCGGGACTCCGCTGGCTACACCTTC CASSQNRDSAGYTF
TRBD2 TRBJ2-5 TRBV15 . 16 TGTGCCACCAGCAGCTTGGCGGGAGGGCCCCAAGAGACCCAGTACTTC CATSSLAGGPQETQYF
TRBD1 TRBJ2-1 TRBV19 . 16 TGTGCCAGTAGTACAACCGGGGGGACAGGGGGCAATGAGCAGTTCTTC CASSTTGGTGGNEQFF
. TRBJ2-7 TRBV27 . 13 TGTGCCAGCAGTTCCTTCGACAGCTACGAGCAGTACTTC CASSSFDSYEQYF
TRBD2 TRBJ2-7 TRBV6-1 . 18 TGTGCCAGCAGTGTACAAATGTCTAGCGGGAGGGTAGCCTACGAGCAGTACTTC CASSVQMSSGRVAYEQYF
TRBD2 TRBJ2-7 TRBV29-1 . 13 TGCAGCGTCAAACTAGCGGGGTCCTACGAGCAGTACTTC CSVKLAGSYEQYF
. TRBJ1-2 TRBV28 . 14 TGTGCCAGCAGTCTCCTAGGGGCTGTGGATGGCTACACCTTC CASSLLGAVDGYTF
. TRBJ2-2 TRBV7-2 . 18 TGTGCCAGCAGCTTAGTATGGGGCAGCCAGTCCCTCGGCGGGGAGCTGTTTTTT CASSLVWGSQSLGGELFF
. TRBJ1-2 TRBV30 . 16 TGTGCCTGGAGGGAGGAGGGGAGCTTGGTATTGTCTGGCTACACCTTC CAWREEGSLVLSGYTF
. TRBJ2-2 TRBV6-1 . 17 TGTGCCAGCAGTGAAGTCCAGACAGGAATAAACACCGGGGAGCTGTTTTTT CASSEVQTGINTGELFF
. TRBJ1-5 TRBV19 . 14 TGTGCCAGTAGTATACCCGCTTACAATCAGCCCCAGCATTTT CASSIPAYNQPQHF
TRBD1 TRBJ1-5 TRBV30 . 15 TGTGCCTGGAGTCGGGTCACAGGGGGCAATCAGCCCCAGCATTTT CAWSRVTGGNQPQHF
TRBD2 TRBJ2-3 TRBV5-1 once 16 TGCGCCAGCAGCTCTCATACACGGGAGGTTGGAGATACGCAGTATTTT CASSSHTREVGDTQYF
. TRBJ2-7 TRBV28 . 15 TGTGCCAGCAGCCGCGGGGGACAGGCCTCCTACGAGCAGTACTTC CASSRGGQASYEQYF